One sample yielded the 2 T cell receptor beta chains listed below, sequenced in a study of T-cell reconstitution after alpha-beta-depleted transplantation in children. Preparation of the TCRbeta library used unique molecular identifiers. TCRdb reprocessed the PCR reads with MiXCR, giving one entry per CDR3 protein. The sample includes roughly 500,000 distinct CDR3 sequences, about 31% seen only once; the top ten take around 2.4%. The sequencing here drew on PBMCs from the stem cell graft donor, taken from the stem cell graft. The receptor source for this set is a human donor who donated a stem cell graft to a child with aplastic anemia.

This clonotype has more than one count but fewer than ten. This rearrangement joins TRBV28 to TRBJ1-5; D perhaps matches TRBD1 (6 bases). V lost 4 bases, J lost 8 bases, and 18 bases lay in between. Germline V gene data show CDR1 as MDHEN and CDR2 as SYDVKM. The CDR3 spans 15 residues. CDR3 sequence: CASSSVGAPEKPQHF. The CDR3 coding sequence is TGTGCCAGCAGTTCCGTGGGGGCCCCAGAAAAGCCCCAGCATTTT.

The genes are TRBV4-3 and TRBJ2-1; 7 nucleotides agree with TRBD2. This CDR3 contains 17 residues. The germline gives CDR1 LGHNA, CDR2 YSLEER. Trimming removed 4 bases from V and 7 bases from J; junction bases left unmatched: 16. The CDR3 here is CASSPQIGRGSGNEQFF. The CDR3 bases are TGCGCCAGCAGCCCACAAATTGGGCGGGGGAGTGGGAATGAGCAGTTCTTC.